This entry concerns a single TCR beta chain. The antigen is not known. The record originates from a study of cytomegalovirus exposure and HLA in healthy donors. Germline V lookup: CDR1 GTSNPN, CDR2 SVGIG (reference sequence). V shed 3 bases and J 2 bases; nucleotides not matched to a gene: 12. The CDR3 spans 18 residues. In the PCR, 60 Vbeta and 13 Jbeta primers were used. The method was immunoSEQ multiplex PCR; TCRdb's version includes in-frame clones alone and lacks a portion of them. The sample yields under 170,000 clones, about 64% seen once. Broader study findings: Analysis was performed later, and it showed HLA-associated TCR beta chains to be more clonally expanded than equally common others. In a later analysis, a missense DCLRE1C variant was linked to TCR beta V- and J-gene trimming.

This rearrangement joins TRBV30 to TRBJ2-6; 8 nucleotides match TRBD1. Sequenced: PBMCs. The sequence came from a woman aged 55-75 years in good health and CMV-seropositive. CDR3 residues: CAWRYRDRTTAGANVLTF. Written as DNA, the CDR3 is TGTGCCTGGAGGTACCGGGACAGGACAACTGCTGGGGCCAACGTCCTGACTTTC.